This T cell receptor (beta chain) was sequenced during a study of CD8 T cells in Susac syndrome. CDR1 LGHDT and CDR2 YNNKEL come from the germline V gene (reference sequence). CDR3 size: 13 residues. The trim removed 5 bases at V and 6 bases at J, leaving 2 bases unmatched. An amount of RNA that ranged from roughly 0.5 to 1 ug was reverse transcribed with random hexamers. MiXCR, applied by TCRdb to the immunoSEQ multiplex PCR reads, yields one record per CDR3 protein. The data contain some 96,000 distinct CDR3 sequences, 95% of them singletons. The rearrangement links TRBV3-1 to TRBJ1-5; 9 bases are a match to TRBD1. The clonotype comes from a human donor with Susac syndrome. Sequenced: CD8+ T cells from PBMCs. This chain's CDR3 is CASSDRGIQPQHF. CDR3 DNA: TGTGCCAGCAGCGACAGGGGGATTCAGCCCCAGCATTTT.